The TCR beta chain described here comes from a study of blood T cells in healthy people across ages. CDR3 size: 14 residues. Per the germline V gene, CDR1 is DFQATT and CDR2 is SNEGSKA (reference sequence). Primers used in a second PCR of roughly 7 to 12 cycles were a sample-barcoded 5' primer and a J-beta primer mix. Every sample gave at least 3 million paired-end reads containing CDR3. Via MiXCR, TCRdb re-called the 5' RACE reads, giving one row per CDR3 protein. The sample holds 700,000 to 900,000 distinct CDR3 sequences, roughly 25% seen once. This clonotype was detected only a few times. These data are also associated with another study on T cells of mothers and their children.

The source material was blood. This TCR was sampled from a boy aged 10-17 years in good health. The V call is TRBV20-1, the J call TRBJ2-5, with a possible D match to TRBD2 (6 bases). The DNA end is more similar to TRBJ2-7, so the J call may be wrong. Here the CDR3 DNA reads TGCAGTGCTATGTCTAGCGACCGGTCCTACGAGCAGTACTTC. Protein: CSAMSSDRSYEQYF.